The rows below give T cell receptor beta chains drawn from one sample of a study of T-cell memory formation after mild COVID-19. MiXCR, applied by TCRdb to the 5' RACE reads, yields one record per CDR3 protein. The sample lists approximately 290,000 distinct CDR3 sequences, less than 20% occurring once. What was sequenced was PBMCs or a T cell subset sorted from them (not recorded which). The source of these receptors is a man between 18 and 29 years old who had mild COVID-19 (a few samples of this study predate the infection). Cell type and time point are not known. CDR3s include the opening cysteine and the closing phenylalanine or tryptophan. Fields, in order: J gene, V gene, clone size, CDR3 protein. Clone size is given for some rows only: seen once, a few or many times, or a class if the clone is expanded.

TRBJ1-1,TRBV6-4,many,CASSEGEGAGHAEAFF
TRBJ2-5,TRBV12-3/TRBV12-4,-,CASSLGSLGQETQYF
TRBJ2-1,TRBV30,few,CAWAHNEQFF
TRBJ1-4,TRBV28,few,CASYKDRVYEKLFF
TRBJ1-4,TRBV7-6,-,CASSPLVTNEKLFF
TRBJ2-5,TRBV20-1,-,CSARRGGPGETQYF
TRBJ2-1,TRBV7-2,many,CASSTQGQAYNEQFF
TRBJ2-7,TRBV12-3/TRBV12-4,-,CASSTNPREQYF
TRBJ1-5,TRBV5-1,-,CASSLDPGAPYRQPQHF
TRBJ1-1,TRBV12-3/TRBV12-4,-,CASSPLQGGMNTEAFF
TRBJ2-1,TRBV6-4,-,CASSAGLAGGSDEQFF
TRBJ1-6,TRBV4-3,-,CASSRRDNSPLHF
TRBJ1-1,TRBV4-3,-,CASSQDLGGVAFF
TRBJ1-1,TRBV12-3/TRBV12-4,-,CASSPGQGSDTEAFF
TRBJ1-5,TRBV20-1,-,CSARVEGVSNQPQHF
TRBJ2-3,TRBV12-2,-,CASRFIVGGPTDTQYF
TRBJ2-7,TRBV29-1,-,CSVVQDSYEQYF
TRBJ1-1,TRBV6-5,-,CASSYGGQLLNTEAFF
TRBJ2-7,TRBV11-3,-,CASSRSGYEQYF
TRBJ1-1,TRBV10-3,-,CAISEHGTEAFF
TRBJ2-7,TRBV27,few,CASGRQIAYEQYF
TRBJ2-5,TRBV5-1,-,CASRRDETQYF
TRBJ1-5,TRBV7-2,-,CPSSLATVLSQPQHF
TRBJ2-7,TRBV12-3/TRBV12-4,-,CASSPLGAGLAGEQYF
TRBJ1-1,TRBV5-4,-,CASSISRDIRTEAFF
TRBJ2-5,TRBV12-3/TRBV12-4,few,CASSRGGNHGPETQYF
TRBJ1-6,TRBV4-1,-,CASSQDFQAGGNSPLHF
TRBJ2-3,TRBV18,few,CASSPPGDGDTQYF
TRBJ1-4,TRBV27,-,CASSRTGTGDEKLFF